A single sample is the source of the 19 T cell receptor beta chains below, sequenced in a study of beta chain features in type 1 diabetes. General observations from the study: Type 1 diabetes patients showed a moderate but significant shortening of TCRB CDR3s in all four CD4+ subsets.

Sequencing targeted expressed TCRB transcripts, as all isolated RNA had been reverse transcribed. Libraries were prepared by immunoSEQ multiplex PCR; TCRdb keeps only in-frame clonotypes and omits some of them. The sample has about 160,000 clones; around 9% are singletons. Their cognate antigens are unknown. Sequencing input: central memory CD4+ T cells from blood. These receptors were obtained from a young woman with type 1 diabetes.

This chain uses TRBV25-1 with TRBJ2-7; TRBD1 matches 8 bases. The germline gives CDR1 MGHDK, CDR2 SYGVNS. V was pared by 3 bases and J by 5 bases, with 12 bases of the junction left unmatched. The CDR3 covers 16 residues. CDR3 amino acids: CASSESHRTGSHEQYF. The CDR3, as DNA: TGTGCCAGCAGTGAGTCCCACCGGACAGGGTCCCACGAGCAGTACTTC.

J is TRBJ1-2 and V is TRBV28, with TRBD1 as a possible D gene (5 bases). V shed 5 bases and J shed 3 bases, with 13 bases lying between them. This CDR3 has 14 amino acids. In germline, CDR1 is MDHEN, CDR2 SYDVKM. The CDR3 DNA reads TGTGCCAGCAGTCCCGGTTCCAGGGACTATGGCTACACCTTC. It yields the protein CASSPGSRDYGYTF.

This clone was counted a few times. The J gene is TRBJ2-5, the V gene TRBV11-2, with D possibly matching TRBD1 (6 bases). Trimming took 1 base from V and 5 from J, leaving 17 bases between them. The CDR3 has 16 amino acids. The V gene's germline CDR1 is SGHAT and CDR2 FQNNGV. The CDR3 here is CASSLVGFNRGETQYF. DNA for the CDR3: TGTGCCAGCAGCTTAGTCGGTTTCAATAGGGGGGAGACCCAGTACTTC. The variable domain in full, completed from reference TRBV11-2 and TRBJ2-5, reads EAGVAQSPRYKIIEKRQSVAFWCNPISGHATLYWYQQILGQGPKLLIQFQNNGVVDDSQLPKDRFSAERLKGVDSTLKIQPAKLEDSAVYLCASSLVGFNRGETQYFGPGTRLLVL.

Regarding this clone: This sample includes further DNA sequences coding for the same CDR3. The gene calls are TRBV14 and TRBJ1-1; maybe TRBD1 (5 bases). Germline assignment: CDR1 SGHDN and CDR2 FVKESK. CDR3 length: 14 residues. V was cut by 2 bases and J by 3 bases, with 10 bases left in between. This CDR3 is CASSQLGGDTEAFF. The CDR3 nucleotides read TGTGCCAGCAGCCAATTGGGAGGGGACACTGAAGCTTTCTTT.

The chain joins TRBV19 to TRBJ1-4, with unresolved D. The V gene's germline CDR1 is LNHDA and CDR2 SQIVND (reference sequence). V lost 3 bases and J 5 bases, leaving 13 bases between the germline ends. The CDR3 contains 15 residues. The CDR3 DNA sequence: TGTGCCAGTAGTATCTACACCGGAGGAAATGAAAAACTGTTTTTT. It is translated as CASSIYTGGNEKLFF.

The rearrangement uses TRBV18 and TRBJ2-5, with a possible D match to TRBD2 (5 bases). The CDR3 loop spans 13 amino acids. Germline-derived CDR1 and CDR2 are KGHSH and LQKENI. Deletions cut 4 bases from V and 1 base from J, with 7 bases between. The CDR3 DNA reads as TGTGCCAGCTCACGGGAGCTCCAAGAGACCCAGTACTTC. This encodes CASSRELQETQYF.

This clone was seen only a few times. The chain employs TRBV4-1 and TRBJ2-7; TRBD1 agrees at 11 bases. This CDR3 contains 16 residues. J was trimmed by 3 bases and V by 1 base; bases with no gene match: 5. Germline CDR1 is MGHRA and CDR2 is YSYEKL. The CDR3 bases are TGCGCCAGCAGCCAAGTTCCGGGACAGGGGGACTACGAGCAGTACTTC. It yields the protein CASSQVPGQGDYEQYF.

This clone has only a few counts. The chain couples TRBV5-4 to TRBJ2-5; D is possibly TRBD1 (5 bases). The CDR3 length is 15 residues. V was cut by 5 bases and J by 5 bases, with 19 bases left in between. Germline V gene data show CDR1 as SGHNT and CDR2 as YYREEE (reference sequence). CDR3 region: CASSRKGRIEETQYF. Written as DNA, the CDR3 is TGTGCCAGCAGTCGTAAGGGGCGAATTGAGGAGACCCAGTACTTC.

The chain combines TRBV18 with TRBJ1-3; D is ambiguous. The germline V gene encodes CDR1 KGHSH and CDR2 LQKENI. CDR3 length equals 15 residues. Between the trimmed V and J ends, which lost 3 bases and 2 bases, there was a span of 11 bases. CDR3 residues: CASSPNPETGNTIYF. The CDR3 nucleotides are TGTGCCAGCTCACCGAATCCTGAGACTGGAAACACCATATATTTT.

In its sample, this clone was seen a few times. The chain couples TRBV9 to TRBJ1-1; D is ambiguous. V lost 0 bases to trimming and J lost 2 bases, with 11 bases between them. This CDR3 region has 15 residues. CDR1 is SGDLS, CDR2 YYNGEE, per germline. Written as DNA, the CDR3 is TGTGCCAGCAGCGTAGGAAACGGTCGAAACACTGAAGCTTTCTTT. Amino acids: CASSVGNGRNTEAFF.

This clone has a handful of counts. This chain joins TRBV5-1 and TRBJ1-1, with TRBD1 matching 7 bases. CDR3 length: 14 residues. Germline V gene data show CDR1 as SGHRS and CDR2 as YFSETQ. With V trimmed by 9 bases and J by 1 base, 9 bases remained unmatched. CDR3 loop: CATRDRAANTEAFF. The CDR3 region has the DNA TGCGCCACTCGCGACAGGGCGGCGAACACTGAAGCTTTCTTT.

This chain links TRBV7-3 with TRBJ2-2; no reliable D call. Trimming shortened V by 4 bases and J by 1 base, and 4 bases separated the two germline ends. The germline V gene has CDR1 SGHTA and CDR2 FQGTGA. The CDR3 totals 13 residues. CDR3 in amino acids: CASSSGNTGELFF. CDR3 nucleotides: TGTGCCAGCAGCTCGGGGAACACCGGGGAGCTGTTTTTT.

The CDR3 region is CASSHGGRSGTMNTEAFF. In nucleotides, the CDR3 is TGCGCCAGCAGTCACGGAGGGAGATCGGGCACCATGAACACTGAAGCTTTCTTT. The V and J genes are TRBV23-1 and TRBJ1-1; no clear D. TRBV23-1 is flagged as an ORF with uncertain function. The ends were cut back, 3 bases at V and 0 bases at J, with 20 bases in the middle. This CDR3 has 18 amino acids.

This clone was observed at least ten times. The chain joins TRBV28 to TRBJ2-7, with 14 bases aligning to TRBD2. The ends lost 8 bases at V and 1 base at J; junction bases unmatched: 4. The germline CDR1 and CDR2 sequences are MDHEN and SYDVKM. This CDR3 comprises 15 residues. CDR3 coding DNA: TGTGCCAGCGGGACTAGCGGGAGTTTTTCCTACGAGCAGTACTTC. Its protein product is CASGTSGSFSYEQYF.

This chain joins TRBV5-4 and TRBJ1-1, with TRBD1 as a possible D gene (6 bases). Germline CDR1 and CDR2: SGHNT and YYREEE (reference sequence). V was trimmed by 4 bases and J by 2 bases, leaving 12 bases between them. The CDR3 is 14 amino acids. DNA for the CDR3: TGTGCCAGCAGCCCTAGACAGGAAAACACTGAAGCTTTCTTT. Its translation is CASSPRQENTEAFF. Full variable domain (missing parts from reference TRBV5-4 and TRBJ1-1): ETGVTQSPTHLIKTRGQQVTLRCSSQSGHNTVSWYQQALGQGPQFIFQYYREEENGRGNFPPRFSGLQFPNYSSELNVNALELDDSALYLCASSPRQENTEAFFGQGTRLTVV.

The sample holds many counts of this clone. The V call is TRBV11-2, the J call TRBJ2-1, with 10 positions matching TRBD2. V shed 1 base, J shed 8 bases, and the junction held 8 bases outside the gene matches. Germline V CDR1 and CDR2: SGHAT, FQNNGV. CDR3 length: 16 residues. In nucleotides, the CDR3 is TGTGCCAGCAGCTTAGTCCTAGCGGGAGATATGGATGAGCAGTTCTTC. Translated: CASSLVLAGDMDEQFF.

J is TRBJ1-5 and V is TRBV9; 7 nucleotides agree with TRBD1. V dropped 3 bases and J dropped 1; count of bases not matched to a gene: 1. CDR1 and CDR2 from the germline V gene are SGDLS and YYNGEE. This CDR3 contains 14 residues. The CDR3 loop reads CASSEGQSNQPQHF. CDR3 coding DNA: TGTGCCAGCAGCGAGGGACAGAGCAATCAGCCCCAGCATTTT.

V is TRBV18 and J is TRBJ2-3; TRBD2 aligns across 9 bases. CDR1 is KGHSH, CDR2 LQKENI, per germline. Unmatched junction bases numbered 9, after V lost 7 bases and J lost 4 bases. The CDR3 runs to 15 residues. The CDR3: CASLQAGGRADTQYF. For the CDR3, the DNA is TGTGCCAGCTTACAAGCGGGGGGACGCGCAGATACGCAGTATTTT.

This clone was seen a few times. The J gene is TRBJ1-5, the V gene TRBV28; no clear D gene. Trimming left V 8 bases short and J 8 bases short, with 13 bases between. The germline CDR1 and CDR2 sequences are MDHEN and SYDVKM. The CDR3 runs 12 residues. The CDR3 spells CASCYFTEPQHF. DNA of the CDR3: TGTGCCAGCTGTTATTTCACGGAGCCCCAGCATTTT.